The next 7 T cell receptor beta chains were all read from a single sample in a study of identical twins. In TCRdb, the 5' RACE reads were re-called with MiXCR into one record per CDR3 protein. The sample records 520,000 or so distinct CDR3 sequences, roughly a fifth being singletons. The same specimen was also included in a second study, on T cells expressing NK-cell markers.

Source material: CD4+ T cells sorted from blood. The receptors shown here come from a young woman in good health.

As regards this clonotype: This may stem from a read error, because a much larger clone lies one nucleotide away. The chain uses TRBV4-3 and TRBJ2-1, with D perhaps TRBD1 or TRBD2 (5 bases each). CDR1 and CDR2 from the germline V gene are LGHNA and YSLEER. This CDR3 region has 14 residues. The V gene lost 3 bases and the J gene lost 1 base, with 7 bases spanning the gap. The CDR3 bases are TGCGCCAGCAGCCAGGGGGAGTCCTACAATGAGCAGTTCTTC. Translation gives CASSQGESYNEQFF.

This clonotype was recorded at least ten times. This chain connects TRBV12-3 or TRBV12-4 to TRBJ1-1, with no clear D. The CDR3 totals 13 residues. Trimming took 3 bases from V and 1 from J, leaving 6 bases between them. The CDR3 region has the DNA TGTGCCAGCAGTTTTCTGGCGAACACTGAAGCTTTCTTT. Translating gives CASSFLANTEAFF.

This clonotype came up a few times. This chain uses TRBV27 with TRBJ2-1; TRBD1 or TRBD2 may be the D gene (6 bases each). Trimming took off 5 bases at V and 4 bases at J, with 18 bases between the two ends. The germline CDR1 and CDR2 sequences are MNHEY and SMNVEV (reference sequence). This CDR3 is 16 amino acids long. This CDR3 reads CASSPWGAGGYNEQFF. The CDR3, as DNA: TGTGCCAGCAGTCCCTGGGGGGCGGGCGGTTACAATGAGCAGTTCTTC.

The chain joins TRBV6-6 to TRBJ1-6; D not resolved. Trimming took 11 bases from V and 4 from J, leaving 12 bases between them. The germline V gene has CDR1 MNHNY and CDR2 SVGAGI (reference sequence). This CDR3 region has 13 residues. The CDR3 here is CAGMSSYNSPLHF. Written as DNA, the CDR3 is TGTGCCGGCATGTCCTCTTATAATTCACCCCTCCACTTT.

The rearrangement uses TRBV20-1 and TRBJ2-3; TRBD2 matches 8 bases. The V gene end was trimmed by 3 bases and the J gene end by 5 bases; junction bases not matched to a gene: 7. This CDR3 region has 14 residues. Germline lookup yields CDR1 DFQATT and CDR2 SNEGSKA (reference sequence). The CDR3 region is CSARLAGVRDTQYF. DNA for the CDR3: TGCAGTGCTAGGCTAGCGGGTGTGCGAGATACGCAGTATTTT.

This clonotype has a handful of counts. The rearrangement uses TRBV5-1 and TRBJ2-7; D may be TRBD2 (5 bases). The germline gives CDR1 SGHRS, CDR2 YFSETQ. The CDR3 has 13 amino acids. V gave up 0 bases and J gave up 6 bases, with 10 bases separating them. Here the CDR3 reads CASSLVTGTEQYF. CDR3 nucleotide sequence: TGCGCCAGCAGCTTGGTCACGGGAACCGAGCAGTACTTC.

The gene calls are TRBV7-2 and TRBJ2-7; no definite D call. The CDR3 runs 14 residues. V gave up 2 bases and J gave up 2 bases, with 10 bases separating them. Germline V gives CDR1 SGHTA, CDR2 FQGNSA. CDR3 residues: CASSLLVGPYEQYF. The CDR3 DNA is TGTGCCAGCAGCTTATTGGTGGGTCCCTACGAGCAGTACTTC.